This TCR beta chain was identified in a study of blood T cell repertoires in COVID-19. On the study more broadly: The United States, Italy and Spain were the sources of the acute and convalescent COVID-19 samples. In each case, the material was cDNA or gDNA derived from T cells, B-cell-depleted T cells, or PBMCs.

The CDR3 sequence is 16 residues long. V was clipped by 0 bases and J by 8 bases, with 19 bases between them. Germline V gene sequence: CDR1 PRHDT, CDR2 FYEKMQ (reference sequence). Libraries were prepared by immunoSEQ multiplex PCR; TCRdb keeps only in-frame clonotypes and omits some of them. Of 45,000 to 65,000 clones listed, 87% are singletons. Material for sequencing was peripheral blood. The genes are TRBV13 and TRBJ1-2; a possible D gene is TRBD1 (5 bases). The TCR originated in an elderly man in a cohort sampled during active COVID-19. The CDR3 loop reads CASSLGISSGFGGYTF. The CDR3 DNA is TGTGCCAGCAGCTTAGGGATTTCATCAGGGTTCGGAGGCTACACCTTC.